Following are 18 T cell receptor beta chains from one sample sequenced in a study of blood T cell repertoires in COVID-19. TCRdb keeps only in-frame clones here, not all; method: immunoSEQ multiplex PCR. The sample holds some 150,000 clones, about three quarters seen once. The sequenced material came from peripheral blood. Receptor source: an elderly woman with active or convalescent COVID-19.

The chain combines TRBV24-1 with TRBJ1-2; TRBD1 agrees at 9 bases. With 6 bases clipped from V and 4 bases from J, the junction kept 5 bases outside the gene matches. There are 14 residues in the CDR3. Germline assignment: CDR1 KGHDR and CDR2 SFDVKD. This CDR3 reads CATSPRQGGYGYTF. DNA of the CDR3: TGTGCCACCAGTCCGCGACAGGGGGGCTATGGCTACACCTTC.

The chain uses TRBV9 and TRBJ1-2; no firm D call. CDR3 length equals 13 residues. Trimming cost V 5 bases and J 5 bases, with 13 bases left between them. Germline CDR1 SGDLS, CDR2 YYNGEE. The CDR3 bases are TGTGCCAGCAGGGATGCAGGTGAATATGGCTACACCTTC. It is translated as CASRDAGEYGYTF.

The DNA of the CDR3 is TGTGCCACCAGTGATCCACAGGGCTTCCGTGGCTACACCTTC. It specifies CATSDPQGFRGYTF. The rearrangement links TRBV24-1 to TRBJ1-2, with D possibly TRBD1 on 6 matching bases. Germline V lookup: CDR1 KGHDR, CDR2 SFDVKD. The V and J ends lost 3 bases and 7 bases respectively, with 14 bases between them. The CDR3 covers 14 residues.

V usage is TRBV3-1 (or the pseudogene TRBV3-2) and J usage is TRBJ1-2, with D unresolved. Germline V lookup: CDR1 LGHDT, CDR2 YNNKEL (reference sequence). CDR3 length equals 13 residues. V shed 4 bases and J shed 3 bases, with 9 bases lying between them. The CDR3 reads CASSLRQDYGYTF. CDR3 bases: TGTGCCAGCAGCCTACGACAAGACTATGGCTACACCTTC.

A single count supports this clone. V and J are TRBV19 and TRBJ1-1, with D perhaps TRBD1 (5 bases). The CDR3 covers 15 residues. V lost 5 bases to trimming and J lost 5 bases, with 18 bases between them. Per germline, CDR1 LNHDA and CDR2 SQIVND (reference sequence). The CDR3 sequence is CASSSEQGQGTEAFF. The CDR3 region has the DNA TGTGCCAGTAGTTCGGAGCAGGGCCAGGGAACTGAAGCTTTCTTT.

V is TRBV7-8 and J is TRBJ2-5; 12 bases map to TRBD1. This CDR3 comprises 15 residues. The V and J ends lost 5 bases and 5 bases, in that order; junction bases with no gene match: 6. Per the germline V gene, CDR1 is SGHVS and CDR2 is FQNEAQ. Here the CDR3 reads CASSVGTGGKETQYF. The CDR3 DNA is TGTGCCAGCAGCGTCGGGACAGGGGGCAAGGAGACCCAGTACTTC.

The J gene is TRBJ1-1, the V gene TRBV9; maybe TRBD1 (5 bases). The CDR3 is 16 amino acids. V shed 0 bases and J shed 2 bases, with 14 bases lying between them. Per germline, CDR1 SGDLS and CDR2 YYNGEE. This chain's CDR3 is CASSVASQGSNTEAFF. CDR3 DNA: TGTGCCAGCAGCGTAGCTAGTCAGGGTAGTAACACTGAAGCTTTCTTT. The complete variable domain, with remaining parts taken from reference TRBV9 and TRBJ1-1, reads DSGVTQTPKHLITATGQRVTLRCSPRSGDLSVYWYQQSLDQGLQFLIQYYNGEERAKGNILERFSAQQFPDLHSELNLSSLELGDSALYFCASSVASQGSNTEAFFGQGTRLTVV.

J is TRBJ2-5 and V is TRBV6-5; the D gene is possibly TRBD2 (5 bases). Germline V gene data show CDR1 as MNHEY and CDR2 as SVGAGI. Deletions cut 5 bases from V and 3 bases from J, with 13 bases between. The CDR3 sequence is 14 residues long. The CDR3 reads CASSNRRDKETQYF. CDR3 bases: TGTGCCAGCAGTAATCGTCGGGATAAAGAGACCCAGTACTTC.

The chain combines TRBV6-5 with TRBJ1-4; a possible D gene is TRBD1 (5 bases). The germline CDR1 and CDR2 sequences are MNHEY and SVGAGI. This CDR3 is 15 amino acids long. With 6 bases removed from V and 0 bases from J, the gap between germline ends came to 11 bases. The CDR3 protein is CASRPQGATNEKLFF. The CDR3 nucleotides are TGTGCCAGCAGACCCCAGGGTGCAACTAATGAAAAACTGTTTTTT.

A word on this clone: The sample has other DNA sequences that encode this CDR3 too. V and J are TRBV18 and TRBJ2-5; D might be TRBD1 (5 bases). From germline, CDR1 is KGHSH and CDR2 LQKENI. CDR3 size: 13 residues. The V gene lost 2 bases and the J gene lost 4 bases, with 8 bases spanning the gap. The CDR3 reads CASSPVGAETQYF. DNA of the CDR3: TGTGCCAGCTCACCAGTTGGGGCAGAGACCCAGTACTTC.

This chain uses TRBV27 with TRBJ1-1, with 7 positions matching TRBD1. This CDR3 has 14 residues. Germline trimming cut 6 bases from V and 0 bases from J; bases unmatched to any gene: 4. CDR1 is MNHEY and CDR2 is SMNVEV in the germline V gene (reference sequence). The CDR3 DNA sequence: TGTGCCAGCAGCCGAGGGACAGTGAACACTGAAGCTTTCTTT. This translates into CASSRGTVNTEAFF.

The chain links TRBV27 to TRBJ2-1; 9 bases are shared with TRBD2. Germline V CDR1 and CDR2: MNHEY, SMNVEV (reference sequence). The length of the CDR3 is 20 residues. Losses at the gene ends were 5 bases for V and 1 base for J; bases not matched to a gene: 18. The CDR3 spells CASSTPSGAGRHSSYNEQFF. The CDR3 DNA reads TGTGCCAGCAGTACACCTAGCGGGGCGGGTCGTCATTCTTCCTACAATGAGCAGTTCTTC.

The rearrangement uses TRBV6-7 and TRBJ2-7; TRBD1 aligns across 8 bases. TRBV6-7 is noted as an ORF with a role that remains uncertain. The CDR3 runs 16 residues. J gave up 5 bases and V 6 bases, and 15 bases lay outside the gene matches. The CDR3 reads CASRTSSRTGRDEQYF. CDR3 sequence (DNA): TGTGCCAGCAGGACGAGCTCGCGGACAGGGAGAGACGAGCAGTACTTC.

This clone came up a few times. This sequence joins TRBV19 and TRBJ1-2; TRBD1 matches at 7 bases. The CDR3 has 15 amino acids. Germline V gene data show CDR1 as LNHDA and CDR2 as SQIVND (reference sequence). After removal of 6 bases from V and 4 bases from J, the junction contained 11 bases not matched to a gene. CDR3 sequence: CASRQTGDPSYGYTF. Here the CDR3 DNA reads TGTGCCAGTAGGCAAACAGGGGACCCCTCCTATGGCTACACCTTC.

The chain uses TRBV9 and TRBJ1-2; 9 positions agree with TRBD1. The CDR3 covers 15 residues. Germline-derived CDR1 and CDR2 are SGDLS and YYNGEE. With V trimmed by 0 bases and J by 4 bases, 4 bases remained unmatched. The CDR3 nucleotides are TGTGCCAGCAGCGTAGGGACAGGGGCGATCTATGGCTACACCTTC. It codes for CASSVGTGAIYGYTF.

The J gene is TRBJ1-5, the V gene TRBV19, with D unclear. Deletions cut 3 bases from V and 2 bases from J, with 14 bases between. The CDR3 extends over 16 amino acids. Looked up from germline, CDR1 is LNHDA and CDR2 is SQIVND (reference sequence). The CDR3 spells CASSIARGLGNQPQHF. Here the CDR3 DNA reads TGTGCCAGTAGTATTGCCAGAGGGTTGGGCAATCAGCCCCAGCATTTT.

The gene calls are TRBV19 and TRBJ2-7; TRBD2 matches at 10 bases. Germline V gene data show CDR1 as LNHDA and CDR2 as SQIVND (reference sequence). Trimming at V came to 2 bases and at J to 1 base, leaving 2 bases not matched to a gene. The CDR3 covers 15 residues. In DNA, the CDR3 is TGTGCCAGTAGTATATTAGCGGGGGGATCCTACGAGCAGTACTTC. It yields the protein CASSILAGGSYEQYF.

The V and J genes are TRBV27 and TRBJ1-1; D call uncertain. CDR1 and CDR2 from the germline V gene are MNHEY and SMNVEV (reference sequence). V dropped 6 bases and J dropped 4 bases, with 18 bases sitting between them. The CDR3 totals 15 residues. CDR3 in amino acids: CASRFHIGVSTEAFF. The CDR3 region has the DNA TGTGCCAGCAGGTTTCATATCGGGGTTAGCACTGAAGCTTTCTTT.